This TCR beta chain came from a study of T cell changes during pregnancy in multiple sclerosis. The V and J ends lost 2 bases and 4 bases, in that order; junction bases with no gene match: 4. Germline V lookup: CDR1 SGHDT, CDR2 YYEEEE. The CDR3 spans 15 residues. Only in-frame clones appear in the TCRdb table, and some are missing; sequencing was by immunoSEQ multiplex PCR. This table has some 56,000 clones, roughly 90% appearing once. The J gene is TRBJ1-5, the V gene TRBV5-6; 9 nucleotides match TRBD1. The sequence was obtained from a female donor in good health, enrolled as a control in a pregnancy study. The material was peripheral blood, obtained in the third trimester of pregnancy. CDR3 loop: CASSFWTGANQPQHF. CDR3 coding DNA: TGTGCCAGCAGCTTTTGGACAGGGGCTAATCAGCCCCAGCATTTT.